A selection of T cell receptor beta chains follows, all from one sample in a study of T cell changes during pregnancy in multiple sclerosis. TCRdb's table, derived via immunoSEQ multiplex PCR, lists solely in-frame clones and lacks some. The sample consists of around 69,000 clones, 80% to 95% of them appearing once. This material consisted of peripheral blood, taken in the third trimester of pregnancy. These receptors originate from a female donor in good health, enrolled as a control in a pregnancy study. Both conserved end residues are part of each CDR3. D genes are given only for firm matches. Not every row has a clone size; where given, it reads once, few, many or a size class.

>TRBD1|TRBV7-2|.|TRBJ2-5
TGTGCCAGCACCCAGACAGGGTCCCAGGAGACCCAGTACTTC
CASTQTGSQETQYF
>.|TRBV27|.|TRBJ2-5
TGTGCCAGCAGACGCGTTAAGGGCGAGGGTGAGACCCAGTACTTC
CASRRVKGEGETQYF
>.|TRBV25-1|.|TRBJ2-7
TGTGCCAGCAGTGAATTCGCCAGGGTCCAAGGCGAGCAGTACTTC
CASSEFARVQGEQYF
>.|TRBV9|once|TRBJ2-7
TGTGCCAGCAGCGTCCAGGACAGTCACCACTACGAGCAGTACTTC
CASSVQDSHHYEQYF
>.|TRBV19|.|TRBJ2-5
TGTGCCAGTAGTAAAACAGGGACGGAGACCCAGTACTTC
CASSKTGTETQYF
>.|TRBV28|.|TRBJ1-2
TGTGCCAGTACAGTCGGTAACGGCTACACCTTC
CASTVGNGYTF
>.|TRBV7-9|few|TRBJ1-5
TGTGCCAGCACCATTTCGCCCCGAGTGAATCAGCCCCAGCATTTT
CASTISPRVNQPQHF
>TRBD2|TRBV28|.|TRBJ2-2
TGTGCCAGCACCCATCGACTAGCGGGAGGGCAATATACCGGGGAGCTGTTTTTT
CASTHRLAGGQYTGELFF
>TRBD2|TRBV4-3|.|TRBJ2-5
TGCGCCAGCAGCCAAGCAGCGGGAGGGTGGGGGGAGACCCAGTACTTC
CASSQAAGGWGETQYF
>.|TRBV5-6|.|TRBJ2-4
TGTGCCAGCAGCTTGGACAGAGTTCTCGCCAAAAACATTCAGTACTTC
CASSLDRVLAKNIQYF
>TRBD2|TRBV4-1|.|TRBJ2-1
TGCGCCAGCAGCCTCCTTTGGGCGGGGGGGCCATACAATGAGCAGTTCTTC
CASSLLWAGGPYNEQFF
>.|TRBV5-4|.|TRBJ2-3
TGTGCCAGCAGCGCCGGGTGGGGAGTGACAGATACGCAGTATTTT
CASSAGWGVTDTQYF
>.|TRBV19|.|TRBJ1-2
TGTGCCAGTAGTATTAGCGGGAGCGCCAGTGGCTATGGCTACACCTTC
CASSISGSASGYGYTF
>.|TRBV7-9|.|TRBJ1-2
TGTGCCAGCAGCTTCTTACAGGGAGTATCTAACTATGGCTACACCTTC
CASSFLQGVSNYGYTF
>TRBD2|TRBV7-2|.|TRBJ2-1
TGTGCCAGCAGCTTCGCCCTGGCTAGCGGGAGGGATGAGCAGTTCTTC
CASSFALASGRDEQFF
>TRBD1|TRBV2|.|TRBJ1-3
TGTGCCAGCAGGCCGGGACAGGGAAGAAAGTCCGGAAACACCATATATTTT
CASRPGQGRKSGNTIYF
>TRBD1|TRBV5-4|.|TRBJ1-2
TGTGCCAGCAGCATACAGGGGATCTATGGCTACACCTTC
CASSIQGIYGYTF
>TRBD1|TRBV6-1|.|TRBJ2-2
TGTGCCAGCATTAGTACGGGACAGGTTCCCGGGGAGCTGTTTTTT
CASISTGQVPGELFF
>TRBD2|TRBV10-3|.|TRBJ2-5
TGTGCCATCAGTGCGACGGGAGGGGGGGAGACCCAGTACTTC
CAISATGGGETQYF
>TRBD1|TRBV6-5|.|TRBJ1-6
TGTGCCAGCAGAGGACAGGCGGCCCTTTCACCCCTCCACTTT
CASRGQAALSPLHF
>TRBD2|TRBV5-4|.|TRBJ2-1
TGTGCCAGCAGCTTCCCGGGGGGTCGGGGCAATGAGCAGTTCTTC
CASSFPGGRGNEQFF
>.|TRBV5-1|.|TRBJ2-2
TGCGCCAGCAGCCACGGACATCGGGACACCGGGGAGCTGTTTTTT
CASSHGHRDTGELFF
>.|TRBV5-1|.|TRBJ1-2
TGCGCCAGCAGCTCGCGACGGACGGGGGGGACGTATGGCTACACCTTC
CASSSRRTGGTYGYTF
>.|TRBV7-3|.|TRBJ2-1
TGTGCCAGCAGCCCCGCGGTAGCCGATTACAATGAGCAGTTCTTC
CASSPAVADYNEQFF
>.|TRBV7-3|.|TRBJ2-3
TGTGCCAGCAGCTTAGGGTTAGAGGCTACGCAGTATTTT
CASSLGLEATQYF
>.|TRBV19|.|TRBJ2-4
TGTGCCAGCCTCGCCGCGCCCCAGGGGAACATTCAGTACTTC
CASLAAPQGNIQYF
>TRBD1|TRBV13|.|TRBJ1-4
TGTGCCAGCAGCCGGGACAGGGATGAAAAACTGTTTTTT
CASSRDRDEKLFF
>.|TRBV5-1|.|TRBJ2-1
TGCGCCAGCAGCTTCGGCGGGACCTCCTACAATGAGCAGTTCTTC
CASSFGGTSYNEQFF
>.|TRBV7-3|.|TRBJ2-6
TGTGCCAGCAGCTTAATGAGCTCTGGGGCCAACGTCCTGACTTTC
CASSLMSSGANVLTF